These T cell receptor beta chains were read from a single sample in a study of OX40 agonist ivuxolimab in advanced cancers. Assay: immunoSEQ multiplex PCR; the TCRdb copy retains only in-frame clones and omits some. The table shows 85,000 to 100,000 clones, with approximately 93% occurring only once. The sequencing here drew on CD4+ or CD8+ T cells sorted from blood, taken in a trial of the OX40 agonist ivuxolimab. The origin of the receptors is an adult with an advanced solid tumor such as melanoma, head and neck, liver or kidney cancer. The CDR3 runs from the conserved cysteine through the conserved F or W. The D gene is left open where the match is weak. For some rows the clone size is stated as once, few or many, or as a class when expanded; others skip it.

TRBV2,TRBD2,TRBJ2-3,.,TGTGCCAGCGGGGGACTAGCGAGCACAGATACGCAGTATTTT,CASGGLASTDTQYF
TRBV30,.,TRBJ1-5,.,TGTGCCTGGAATGAGTTCGGGGTTGACCAGCCCCAGCATTTT,CAWNEFGVDQPQHF
TRBV4-1,.,TRBJ2-1,once,TGCGCCAGCAGGGGACTTCATATTAGCTCCTACAATGAGCAGTTCTTC,CASRGLHISSYNEQFF
TRBV10-3,.,TRBJ1-1,once,TGTGCCATCAGGGGGGGACCGAACACTGAAGCTTTCTTT,CAIRGGPNTEAFF
TRBV29-1,TRBD1,TRBJ2-3,.,TGCAGCGTTGAAGGCGGCAGGGGGTCCGCAGATACGCAGTATTTT,CSVEGGRGSADTQYF
TRBV10-3,.,TRBJ1-5,.,TGTGCCATCAGTGAGGTTGGGGGGGCCAATCAGCCCCAGCATTTT,CAISEVGGANQPQHF
TRBV5-1,TRBD2,TRBJ2-1,.,TGCGCCAGCAGCAGGAACCCCGCTAGCGGTCTTTACAATGAGCAGTTCTTC,CASSRNPASGLYNEQFF
TRBV5-1,TRBD1,TRBJ1-6,few,TGCGCCAGCAGCGTGGACAGGGAAAATTCACCCCTCCACTTT,CASSVDRENSPLHF
TRBV19,TRBD1,TRBJ2-3,.,TGTGCCAGTAGTTTCAACCGGGACAGTTCACAAGATACGCAGTATTTT,CASSFNRDSSQDTQYF
TRBV10-3,TRBD1,TRBJ1-5,.,TGTGCCATCAGGGGTTCCGGACAGGGGCAGCCCCAGCATTTT,CAIRGSGQGQPQHF
TRBV19,.,TRBJ1-5,once,TGTGCCAGTAGTAGGCGGGAGGGTAATCAGCCCCAGCATTTT,CASSRREGNQPQHF
TRBV15,TRBD1,TRBJ1-2,.,TGTGCCACCAGCAGGGTGGACAGGGTGGACTATGGCTACACCTTC,CATSRVDRVDYGYTF
TRBV28,.,TRBJ2-5,.,TGTGCCAGCAGTTTATTATCTCGAGAGACCCAGTACTTC,CASSLLSRETQYF
TRBV30,.,TRBJ1-3,once,TGTGCCTGGAGTTTAAACAGGGTAGACACCATATATTTT,CAWSLNRVDTIYF
TRBV11-2,.,TRBJ1-4,.,TGTGCCAGCAGTCCCGGGACACAAAGACTGTTTTTT,CASSPGTQRLFF
TRBV9,.,TRBJ2-1,.,TGTGCCAGCAGCTACTTAGAGTTCAATGAGCAGTTCTTC,CASSYLEFNEQFF
TRBV7-8,.,TRBJ2-2,once,TGTGCCAGCAGACTACCCCGCGCTAGCCGAAAGGGTGCCGGGGAGCTGTTTTTT,CASRLPRASRKGAGELFF
TRBV28,.,TRBJ2-1,.,TGTGCCAGCATCAGGAAGGGGGAGGGTGAGCAGTTCTTC,CASIRKGEGEQFF
TRBV7-2,TRBD1,TRBJ1-2,.,TGTGCCAGCAGCCTAGCCGGGGACAGGGGCGTCGGCTACACCTTC,CASSLAGDRGVGYTF
TRBV29-1,.,TRBJ2-3,.,TGCAGCGTTGTGGGGCTACCATTTAGCACAGATACGCAGTATTTT,CSVVGLPFSTDTQYF